Listed below are T cell receptor beta chains from one sample, sequenced in a study of blood T cell repertoires in COVID-19. The assay was immunoSEQ multiplex PCR, and TCRdb's table has in-frame clones only and misses some. The sample shows about 160,000 clones, around 92% of them seen only once. Sequencing used peripheral blood. These receptors all stem from a man under 40 with COVID-19, enrolled during active disease. The CDR3 runs from the conserved cysteine through the conserved F or W. The D gene is left open where the match is weak. Size is stated for part of the rows, as once, few or many counts, or as a class when the clone is expanded.

j_call: TRBJ1-5
clone_size: -
d_call: -
v_call: TRBV5-1
cdr3_aa: CASSLGREGQPQHF
cdr3_nt: TGCGCCAGCAGCTTGGGACGGGAGGGTCAGCCCCAGCATTTT

j_call: TRBJ2-3
clone_size: -
d_call: TRBD2
v_call: TRBV10-2
cdr3_aa: CASSGARTSGSLSDTQYF
cdr3_nt: TGCGCCAGCAGTGGCGCACGGACTAGCGGGAGTCTGTCAGATACGCAGTATTTT

j_call: TRBJ2-2
clone_size: -
d_call: -
v_call: TRBV6-2/TRBV6-3
cdr3_aa: CASSYSGEAGELFF
cdr3_nt: TGTGCCAGCAGTTACTCCGGTGAGGCCGGGGAGCTGTTTTTT

j_call: TRBJ2-7
clone_size: -
d_call: -
v_call: TRBV28
cdr3_aa: CASSVGGYEQYF
cdr3_nt: TGTGCCAGCAGCGTGGGGGGTTACGAGCAGTACTTC

j_call: TRBJ2-5
clone_size: -
d_call: TRBD2
v_call: TRBV4-1
cdr3_aa: CASSQDRLAGGRETQYF
cdr3_nt: TGCGCCAGCAGCCAAGATAGGCTAGCGGGAGGGCGAGAGACCCAGTACTTC

j_call: TRBJ2-7
clone_size: once
d_call: TRBD1
v_call: TRBV28
cdr3_aa: CASSFSGTGSREQYF
cdr3_nt: TGTGCCAGCAGTTTCTCCGGGACAGGGTCGAGGGAGCAGTACTTC

j_call: TRBJ2-7
clone_size: -
d_call: TRBD1
v_call: TRBV5-1
cdr3_aa: CASSLEGGVGEQYF
cdr3_nt: TGCGCCAGCAGCTTGGAAGGGGGCGTAGGTGAGCAGTACTTC

j_call: TRBJ2-1
clone_size: -
d_call: TRBD2
v_call: TRBV28
cdr3_aa: CASSSAGGPFYNEQFF
cdr3_nt: TGTGCCAGCAGTTCGGCGGGAGGGCCCTTCTATAATGAGCAGTTCTTC

j_call: TRBJ2-7
clone_size: -
d_call: -
v_call: TRBV27
cdr3_aa: CASSLSVGADEQYF
cdr3_nt: TGTGCCAGCAGTTTATCTGTGGGAGCCGACGAGCAGTACTTC

j_call: TRBJ2-7
clone_size: -
d_call: -
v_call: TRBV28
cdr3_aa: CASSPRVYEQYF
cdr3_nt: TGTGCCAGCAGTCCCCGTGTTTACGAGCAGTACTTC

j_call: TRBJ2-1
clone_size: once
d_call: TRBD1
v_call: TRBV4-1
cdr3_aa: CASSLGQGGYNEQFF
cdr3_nt: TGCGCCAGCAGCCTTGGACAGGGCGGGTACAATGAGCAGTTCTTC

j_call: TRBJ2-2
clone_size: once
d_call: -
v_call: TRBV9
cdr3_aa: CASSDRVTGELFF
cdr3_nt: TGTGCCAGCAGCGATCGGGTCACCGGGGAGCTGTTTTTT

j_call: TRBJ2-7
clone_size: -
d_call: TRBD1
v_call: TRBV7-9
cdr3_aa: CASSLQTGFYEQYF
cdr3_nt: TGTGCCAGCAGCCTCCAGACAGGGTTCTACGAGCAGTACTTC

j_call: TRBJ1-2
clone_size: -
d_call: TRBD1
v_call: TRBV19
cdr3_aa: CASSGGQGRGYTF
cdr3_nt: TGTGCCAGTAGTGGAGGACAGGGCAGAGGCTACACCTTC

j_call: TRBJ1-4
clone_size: once
d_call: TRBD1
v_call: TRBV6-2/TRBV6-3
cdr3_aa: CASSSAGTGDEKLFF
cdr3_nt: TGTGCCAGCAGCTCGGCCGGGACAGGGGATGAAAAACTGTTTTTT